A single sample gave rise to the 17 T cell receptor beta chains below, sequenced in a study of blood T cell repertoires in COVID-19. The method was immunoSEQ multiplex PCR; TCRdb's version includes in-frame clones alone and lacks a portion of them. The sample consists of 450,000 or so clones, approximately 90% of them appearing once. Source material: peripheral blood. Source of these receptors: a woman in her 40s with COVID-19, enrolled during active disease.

The CDR3 sequence is CASSLWATSSYEQYF. Here the CDR3 DNA reads TGTGCCAGCAGTTTATGGGCGACTAGCTCCTACGAGCAGTACTTC. The genes are TRBV28 and TRBJ2-7, with a weak D call TRBD2 (6 bases). V dropped 0 bases and J dropped 0 bases, with 9 bases sitting between them. Germline V lookup: CDR1 MDHEN, CDR2 SYDVKM. CDR3 length equals 15 residues.

CDR3 residues: CASSPVPGLRPNEQFF. In nucleotides, the CDR3 is TGCGCCAGCAGCCCCGTCCCGGGACTACGACCAAATGAGCAGTTCTTC. The chain recombines TRBV5-1 with TRBJ2-1; 7 bases are shared with TRBD2. Germline V gene data show CDR1 as SGHRS and CDR2 as YFSETQ. The CDR3 totals 16 residues. The J segment lost 7 bases and the V segment lost 4 bases, leaving 14 bases of the junction unmatched. The whole variable domain, remainder taken from reference TRBV5-1 and TRBJ2-1, is KAGVTQTPRYLIKTRGQQVTLSCSPISGHRSVSWYQQTPGQGLQFLFEYFSETQRNKGNFPGRFSGRQFSNSRSEMNVSTLELGDSALYLCASSPVPGLRPNEQFFGPGTRLTVL.

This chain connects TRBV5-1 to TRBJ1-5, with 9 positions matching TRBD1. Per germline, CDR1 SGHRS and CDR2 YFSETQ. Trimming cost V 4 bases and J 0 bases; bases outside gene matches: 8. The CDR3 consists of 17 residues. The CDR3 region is CASSLGTGRYSNQPQHF. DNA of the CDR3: TGCGCCAGCAGCCTCGGGACAGGGCGATATAGCAATCAGCCCCAGCATTTT. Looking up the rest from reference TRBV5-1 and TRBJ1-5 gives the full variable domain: KAGVTQTPRYLIKTRGQQVTLSCSPISGHRSVSWYQQTPGQGLQFLFEYFSETQRNKGNFPGRFSGRQFSNSRSEMNVSTLELGDSALYLCASSLGTGRYSNQPQHFGDGTRLSIL.

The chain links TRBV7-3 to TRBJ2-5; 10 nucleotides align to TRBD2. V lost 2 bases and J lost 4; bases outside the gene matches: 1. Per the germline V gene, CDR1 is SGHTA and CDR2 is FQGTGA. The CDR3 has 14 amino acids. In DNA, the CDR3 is TGTGCCAGCAGCTTATTAGCGGGAGGAGAGACCCAGTACTTC. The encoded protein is CASSLLAGGETQYF.

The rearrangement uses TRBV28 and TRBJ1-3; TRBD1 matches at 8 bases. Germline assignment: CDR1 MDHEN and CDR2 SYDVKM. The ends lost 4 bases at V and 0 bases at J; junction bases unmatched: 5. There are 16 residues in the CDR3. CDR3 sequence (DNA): TGTGCCAGCAGTTCCGGGACAGGCCGCTCTGGAAACACCATATATTTT. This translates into CASSSGTGRSGNTIYF.

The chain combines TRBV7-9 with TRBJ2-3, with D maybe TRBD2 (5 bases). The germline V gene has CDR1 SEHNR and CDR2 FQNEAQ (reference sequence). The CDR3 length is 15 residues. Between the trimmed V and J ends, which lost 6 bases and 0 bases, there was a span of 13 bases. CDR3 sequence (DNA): TGTGCCAGCAGTCTACCGGGAATAAGCACAGATACGCAGTATTTT. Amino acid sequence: CASSLPGISTDTQYF.

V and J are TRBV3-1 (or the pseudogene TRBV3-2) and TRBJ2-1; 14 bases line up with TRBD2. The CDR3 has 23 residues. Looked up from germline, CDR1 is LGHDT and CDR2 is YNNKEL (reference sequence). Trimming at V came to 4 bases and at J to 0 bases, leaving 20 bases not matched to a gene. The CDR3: CASSLWGGTSGSGGNFSYNEQFF. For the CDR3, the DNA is TGTGCCAGCAGCCTTTGGGGCGGGACTAGCGGGAGTGGGGGGAACTTCTCCTACAATGAGCAGTTCTTC.

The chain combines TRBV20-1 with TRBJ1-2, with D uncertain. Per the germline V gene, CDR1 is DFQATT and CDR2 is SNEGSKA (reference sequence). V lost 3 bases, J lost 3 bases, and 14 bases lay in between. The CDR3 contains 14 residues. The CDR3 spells CSASDVTGDYGYTF. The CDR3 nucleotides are TGCAGTGCTAGTGATGTGACGGGTGACTATGGCTACACCTTC.

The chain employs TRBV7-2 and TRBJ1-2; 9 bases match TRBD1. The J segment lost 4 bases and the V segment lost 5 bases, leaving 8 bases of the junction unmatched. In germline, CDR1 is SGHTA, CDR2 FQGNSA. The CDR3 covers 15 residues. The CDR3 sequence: CASSSPGQGGYGYTF. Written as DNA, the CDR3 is TGTGCCAGCAGCAGTCCGGGACAGGGTGGCTATGGCTACACCTTC.

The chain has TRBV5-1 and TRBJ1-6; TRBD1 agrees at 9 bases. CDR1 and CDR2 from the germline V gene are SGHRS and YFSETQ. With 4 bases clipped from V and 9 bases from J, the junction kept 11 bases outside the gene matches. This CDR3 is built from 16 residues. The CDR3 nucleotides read TGCGCCAGCAGCCCTGCCCCGGACAGGGGTGGTTCACCCCTCCACTTT. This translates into CASSPAPDRGGSPLHF.

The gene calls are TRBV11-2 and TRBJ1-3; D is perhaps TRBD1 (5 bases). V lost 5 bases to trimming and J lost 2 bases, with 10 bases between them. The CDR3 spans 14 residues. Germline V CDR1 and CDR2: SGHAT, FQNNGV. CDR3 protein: CASSQRGAGNTIYF. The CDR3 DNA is TGTGCCAGCAGCCAGCGGGGGGCTGGAAACACCATATATTTT.

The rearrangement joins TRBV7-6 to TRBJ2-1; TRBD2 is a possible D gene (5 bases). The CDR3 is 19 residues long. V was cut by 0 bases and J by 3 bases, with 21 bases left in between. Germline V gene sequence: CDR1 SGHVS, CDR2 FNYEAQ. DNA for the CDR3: TGTGCCAGCAGCTTAGCGCCTGGATCGGGGAGCCCTTTCTACAATGAGCAGTTCTTC. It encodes CASSLAPGSGSPFYNEQFF.

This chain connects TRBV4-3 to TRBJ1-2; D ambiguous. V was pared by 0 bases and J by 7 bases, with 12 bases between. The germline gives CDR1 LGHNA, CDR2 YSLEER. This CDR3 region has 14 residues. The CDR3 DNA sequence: TGCGCCAGCAGCCAAGATCCAAGACAAGCTGGCTACACCTTC. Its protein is CASSQDPRQAGYTF.

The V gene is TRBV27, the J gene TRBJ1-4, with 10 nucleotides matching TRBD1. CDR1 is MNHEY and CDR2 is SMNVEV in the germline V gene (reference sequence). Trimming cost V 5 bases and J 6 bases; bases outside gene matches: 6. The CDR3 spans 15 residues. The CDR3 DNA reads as TGTGCCAGCAGTCCCCGGGACAGGGGTTATGAAAAACTGTTTTTT. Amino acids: CASSPRDRGYEKLFF.

In DNA form, the CDR3 reads TGTGCCACCAGCTCCCAGGAACTAGCGGGGGGGCGTGAGCAGTTCTTC. Protein: CATSSQELAGGREQFF. The genes are TRBV15 and TRBJ2-1; 13 bases align to TRBD2. V gave up 5 bases and J gave up 9 bases; unmatched junction bases: 10. CDR3 size: 16 residues. Germline V gene data show CDR1 as LNHNV and CDR2 as YYDKDF (reference sequence).

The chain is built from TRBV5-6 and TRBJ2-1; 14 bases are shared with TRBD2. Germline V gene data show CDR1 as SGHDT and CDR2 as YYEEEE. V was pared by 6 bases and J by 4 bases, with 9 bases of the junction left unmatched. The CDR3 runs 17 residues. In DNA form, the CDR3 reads TGTGCCAGCACTATTGGACTAGCGGGGGGTATTTACAATGAGCAGTTCTTC. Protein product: CASTIGLAGGIYNEQFF.

In nucleotides, the CDR3 is TGTGCCAGCAGTTTGGAGTCTACGAGCTCCTACAATGAGCAGTTCTTC. Translation gives CASSLESTSSYNEQFF. The V call is TRBV27, the J call TRBJ2-1; D gene unclear. The V end was cut by 3 bases, the J end by 0 bases, with 12 bases between. Germline V gives CDR1 MNHEY, CDR2 SMNVEV (reference sequence). This CDR3 region has 16 residues.